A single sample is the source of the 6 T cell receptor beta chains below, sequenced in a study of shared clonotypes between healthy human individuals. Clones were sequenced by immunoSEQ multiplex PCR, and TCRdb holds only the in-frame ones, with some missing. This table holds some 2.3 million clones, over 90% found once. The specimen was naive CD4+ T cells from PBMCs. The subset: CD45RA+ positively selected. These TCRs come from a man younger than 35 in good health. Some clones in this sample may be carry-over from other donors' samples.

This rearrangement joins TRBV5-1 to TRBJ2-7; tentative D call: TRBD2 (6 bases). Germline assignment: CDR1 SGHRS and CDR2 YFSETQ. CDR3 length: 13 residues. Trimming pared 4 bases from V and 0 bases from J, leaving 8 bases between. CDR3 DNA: TGCGCCAGCAGCGACGGGGGCTCCTACGAGCAGTACTTC. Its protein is CASSDGGSYEQYF.

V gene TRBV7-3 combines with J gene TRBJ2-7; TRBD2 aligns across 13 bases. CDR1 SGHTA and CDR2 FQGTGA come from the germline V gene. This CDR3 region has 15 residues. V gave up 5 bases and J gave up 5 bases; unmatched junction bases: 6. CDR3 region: CASSAGLAGIHEQYF. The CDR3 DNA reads TGTGCCAGCAGCGCGGGACTAGCGGGGATACACGAGCAGTACTTC.

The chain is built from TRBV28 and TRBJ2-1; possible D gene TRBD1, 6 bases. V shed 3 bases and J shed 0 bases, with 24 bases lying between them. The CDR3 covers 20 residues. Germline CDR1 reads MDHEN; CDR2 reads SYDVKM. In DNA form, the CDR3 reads TGTGCCAGCAGTTTCCCCCATACAGGGTTGCCCTTCAGCTCCTACAATGAGCAGTTCTTC. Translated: CASSFPHTGLPFSSYNEQFF.

The CDR3 coding sequence is TGTGCCAGCTCACCTCGCGGGACTGGGAACAATGAGCAGTTCTTC. Amino acids: CASSPRGTGNNEQFF. The genes are TRBV18 and TRBJ2-1, with D perhaps TRBD2 (6 bases). Germline loops: CDR1 KGHSH, CDR2 LQKENI. Trimming removed 3 bases from V and 5 bases from J, with 14 bases in between. The CDR3 runs to 15 residues.

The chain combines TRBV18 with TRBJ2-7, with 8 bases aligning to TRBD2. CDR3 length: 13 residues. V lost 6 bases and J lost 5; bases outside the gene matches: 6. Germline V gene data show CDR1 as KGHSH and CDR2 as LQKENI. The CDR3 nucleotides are TGTGCCAGCTCGGGGAGCGGGAGCAACGAGCAGTACTTC. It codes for CASSGSGSNEQYF.

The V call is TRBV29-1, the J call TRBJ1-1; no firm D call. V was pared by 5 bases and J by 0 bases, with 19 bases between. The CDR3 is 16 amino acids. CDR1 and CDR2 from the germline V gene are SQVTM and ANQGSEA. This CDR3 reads CSVLSYPGVMNTEAFF. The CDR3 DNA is TGCAGCGTTTTGTCGTATCCCGGGGTCATGAACACTGAAGCTTTCTTT.